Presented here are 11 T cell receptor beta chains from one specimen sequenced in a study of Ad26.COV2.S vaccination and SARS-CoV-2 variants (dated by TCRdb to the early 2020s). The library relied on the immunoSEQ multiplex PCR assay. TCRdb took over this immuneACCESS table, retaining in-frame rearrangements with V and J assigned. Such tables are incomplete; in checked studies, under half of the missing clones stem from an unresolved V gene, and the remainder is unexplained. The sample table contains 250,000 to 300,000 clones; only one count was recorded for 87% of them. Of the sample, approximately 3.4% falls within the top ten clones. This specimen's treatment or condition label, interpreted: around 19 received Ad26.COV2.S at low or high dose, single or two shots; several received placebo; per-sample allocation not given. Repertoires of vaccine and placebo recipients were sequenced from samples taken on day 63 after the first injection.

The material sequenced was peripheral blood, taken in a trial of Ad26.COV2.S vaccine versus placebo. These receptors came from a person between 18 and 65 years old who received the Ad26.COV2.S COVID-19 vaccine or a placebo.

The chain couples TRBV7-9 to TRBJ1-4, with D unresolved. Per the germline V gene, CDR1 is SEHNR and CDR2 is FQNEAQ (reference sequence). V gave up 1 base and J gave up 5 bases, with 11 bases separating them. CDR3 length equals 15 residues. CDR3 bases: TGTGCCAGCAGCTTAGAAGCAGCCTCGAATGAAAAACTGTTTTTT. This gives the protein CASSLEAASNEKLFF. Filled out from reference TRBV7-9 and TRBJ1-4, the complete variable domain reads DTGVSQNPRHKITKRGQNVTFRCDPISEHNRLYWYRQTLGQGPEFLTYFQNEAQLEKSRLLSDRFSAERPKGSFSTLEIQRTEQGDSAMYLCASSLEAASNEKLFFGSGTQLSVL.

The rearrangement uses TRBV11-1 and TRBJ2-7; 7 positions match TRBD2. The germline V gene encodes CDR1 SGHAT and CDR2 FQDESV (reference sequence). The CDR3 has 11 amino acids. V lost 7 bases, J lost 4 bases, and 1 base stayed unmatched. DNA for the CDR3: TGTGCCAGCACTAGCGGTTACGAGCAGTACTTC. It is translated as CASTSGYEQYF.

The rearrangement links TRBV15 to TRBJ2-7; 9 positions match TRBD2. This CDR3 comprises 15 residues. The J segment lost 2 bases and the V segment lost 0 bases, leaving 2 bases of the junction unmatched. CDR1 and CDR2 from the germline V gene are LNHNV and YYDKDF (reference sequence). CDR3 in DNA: TGTGCCACCAGCAGAGATCCTAGCGGGGCCTACGAGCAGTACTTC. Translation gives CATSRDPSGAYEQYF.

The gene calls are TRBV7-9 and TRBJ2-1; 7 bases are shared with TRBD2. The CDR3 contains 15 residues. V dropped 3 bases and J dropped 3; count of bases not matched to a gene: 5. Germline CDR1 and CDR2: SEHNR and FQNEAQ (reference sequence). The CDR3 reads CASSFVTSSYNEQFF. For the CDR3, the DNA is TGTGCCAGCAGCTTCGTGACTAGCAGCTACAATGAGCAGTTCTTC.

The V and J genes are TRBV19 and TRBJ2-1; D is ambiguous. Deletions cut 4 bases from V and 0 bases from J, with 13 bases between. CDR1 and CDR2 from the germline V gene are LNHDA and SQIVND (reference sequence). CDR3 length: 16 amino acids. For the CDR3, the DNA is TGTGCCAGTAGTACGTACCTCAGGCGCTCCTACAATGAGCAGTTCTTC. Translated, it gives CASSTYLRRSYNEQFF.

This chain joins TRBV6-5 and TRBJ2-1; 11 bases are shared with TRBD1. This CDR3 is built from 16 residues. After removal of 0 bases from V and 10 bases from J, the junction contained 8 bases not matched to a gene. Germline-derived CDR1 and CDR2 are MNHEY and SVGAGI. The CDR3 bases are TGTGCCAGCAGTTACTCCGGGACAGGGGGTTTCCGGGAGCAGTTCTTC. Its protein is CASSYSGTGGFREQFF.

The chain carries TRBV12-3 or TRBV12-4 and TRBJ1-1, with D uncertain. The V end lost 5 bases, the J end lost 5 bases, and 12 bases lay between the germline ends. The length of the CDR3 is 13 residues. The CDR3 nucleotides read TGTGCCAGCAGTGCGACCGACGGGACTGAAGCTTTCTTT. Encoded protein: CASSATDGTEAFF.

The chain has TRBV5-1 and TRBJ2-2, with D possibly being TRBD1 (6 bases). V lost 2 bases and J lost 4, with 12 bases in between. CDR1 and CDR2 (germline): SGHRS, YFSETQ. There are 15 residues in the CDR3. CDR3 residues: CASSFQGLGTGELFF. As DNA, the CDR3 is TGCGCCAGCAGCTTTCAGGGGTTGGGCACCGGGGAGCTGTTTTTT.

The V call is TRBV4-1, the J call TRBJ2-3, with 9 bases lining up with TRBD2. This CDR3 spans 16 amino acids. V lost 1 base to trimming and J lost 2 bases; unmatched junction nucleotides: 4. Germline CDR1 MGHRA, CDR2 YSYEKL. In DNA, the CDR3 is TGCGCCAGCAGCCAAGTTCCTAGCGGGGCCACAGATACGCAGTATTTT. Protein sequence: CASSQVPSGATDTQYF.

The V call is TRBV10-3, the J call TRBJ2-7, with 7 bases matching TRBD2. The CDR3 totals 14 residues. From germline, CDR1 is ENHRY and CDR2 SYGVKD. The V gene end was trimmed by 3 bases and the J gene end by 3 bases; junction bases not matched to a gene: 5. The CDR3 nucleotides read TGTGCCATCAGTGATTTGTCTAGCGGCTACGAGCAGTACTTC. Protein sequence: CAISDLSSGYEQYF.

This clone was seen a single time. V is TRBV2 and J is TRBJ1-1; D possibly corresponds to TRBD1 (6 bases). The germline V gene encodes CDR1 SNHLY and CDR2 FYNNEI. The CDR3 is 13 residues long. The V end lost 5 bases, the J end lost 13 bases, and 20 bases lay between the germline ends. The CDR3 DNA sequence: TGTGCCAGCAGTACTACCAGGACAGTTTATGGTTTCTTT. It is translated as CASSTTRTVYGFF.